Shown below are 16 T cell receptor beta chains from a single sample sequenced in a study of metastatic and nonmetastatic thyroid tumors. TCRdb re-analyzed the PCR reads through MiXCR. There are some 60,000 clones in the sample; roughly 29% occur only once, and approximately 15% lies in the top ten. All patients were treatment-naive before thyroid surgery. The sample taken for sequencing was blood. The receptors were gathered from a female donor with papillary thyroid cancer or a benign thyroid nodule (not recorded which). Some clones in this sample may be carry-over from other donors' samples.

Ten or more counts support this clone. CDR3 nucleotide sequence: TGTGCCAGTAGTATAGGTCGGACCCGAAACACCATATATTTT. Amino acids: CASSIGRTRNTIYF. The genes are TRBV19 and TRBJ1-3; D is undetermined. This CDR3 contains 14 residues. V lost 1 base to trimming and J lost 5 bases, with 9 bases between them. CDR1 is LNHDA, CDR2 SQIVND, per germline (reference sequence). The full variable domain, completed using reference TRBV19 and TRBJ1-3, is DGGITQSPKYLFRKEGQNVTLSCEQNLNHDAMYWYRQDPGQGLRLIYYSQIVNDFQKGDIAEGYSVSREKKESFPLTVTSAQKNPTAFYLCASSIGRTRNTIYFGEGSWLTVV.

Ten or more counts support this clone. CDR3 DNA sequence: TGTGCCAGCAGCCCGGACAGTACGGTTCCCCCAGCTTTCTTT. It yields the protein CASSPDSTVPPAFF. The gene calls are TRBV7-2 and TRBJ1-1; maybe TRBD1 (6 bases). CDR1 SGHTA and CDR2 FQGNSA come from the germline V gene. V shed 5 bases and J shed 10 bases, with 20 bases lying between them. The CDR3 consists of 14 residues.

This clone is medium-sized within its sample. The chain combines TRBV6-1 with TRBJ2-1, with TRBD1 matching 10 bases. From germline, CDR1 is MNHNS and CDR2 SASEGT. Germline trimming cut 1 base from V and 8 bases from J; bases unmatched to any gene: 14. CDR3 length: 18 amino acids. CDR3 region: CASSEEVLGTGVYDEQFF. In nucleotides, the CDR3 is TGTGCCAGCAGTGAAGAGGTATTGGGGACAGGGGTTTACGATGAGCAGTTCTTC.

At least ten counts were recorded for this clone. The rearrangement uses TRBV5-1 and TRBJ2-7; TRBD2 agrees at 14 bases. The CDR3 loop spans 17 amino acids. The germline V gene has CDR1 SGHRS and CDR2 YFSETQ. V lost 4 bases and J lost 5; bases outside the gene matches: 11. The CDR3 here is CASSRGTSGSRGHEQYF. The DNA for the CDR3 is TGCGCCAGCAGCCGTGGGACTAGCGGGAGTAGGGGCCACGAGCAGTACTTC.

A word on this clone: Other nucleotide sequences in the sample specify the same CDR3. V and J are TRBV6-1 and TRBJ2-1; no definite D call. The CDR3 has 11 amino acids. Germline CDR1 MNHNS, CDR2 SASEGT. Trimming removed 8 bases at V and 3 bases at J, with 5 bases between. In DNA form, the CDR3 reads TGTGCCAGCCTTAGCTACAATGAGCAGTTCTTC. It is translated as CASLSYNEQFF.

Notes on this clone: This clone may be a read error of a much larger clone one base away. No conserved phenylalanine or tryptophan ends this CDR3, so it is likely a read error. The CDR3 nucleotides read TGTGCCAGCAGGCCGACAGGGACCAACTATGGCTACACCCTC. This codes for CASRPTGTNYGYTL. This chain links TRBV6-4 with TRBJ1-2, with 7 positions matching TRBD1. The CDR3 is made up of 14 amino acids. V shed 6 bases, J shed 2 bases, and the junction held 6 bases outside the gene matches. Germline V gene lookup returns CDR1 MRHNA and CDR2 SNTAGT.

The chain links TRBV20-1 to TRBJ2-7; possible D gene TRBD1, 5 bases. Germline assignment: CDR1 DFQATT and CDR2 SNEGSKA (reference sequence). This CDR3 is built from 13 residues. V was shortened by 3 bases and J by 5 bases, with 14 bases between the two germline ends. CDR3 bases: TGCAGTGCTAGGGGGTCAGGGATCCACGAGCAGTACTTC. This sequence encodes CSARGSGIHEQYF.

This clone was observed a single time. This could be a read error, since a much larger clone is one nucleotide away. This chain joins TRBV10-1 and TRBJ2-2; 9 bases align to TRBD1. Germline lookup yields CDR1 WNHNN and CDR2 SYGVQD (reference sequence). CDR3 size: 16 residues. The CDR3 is CASSGGQGMDTGDLFF. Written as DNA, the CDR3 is TGCGCCAGCAGTGGTGGACAGGGGATGGACACCGGGGATCTGTTTTTT.

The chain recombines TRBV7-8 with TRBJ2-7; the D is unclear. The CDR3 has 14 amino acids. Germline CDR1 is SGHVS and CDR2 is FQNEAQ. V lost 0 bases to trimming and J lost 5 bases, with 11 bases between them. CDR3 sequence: CASSLADNHDEQYF. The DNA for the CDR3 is TGTGCCAGCAGCTTAGCGGATAACCACGACGAGCAGTACTTC.

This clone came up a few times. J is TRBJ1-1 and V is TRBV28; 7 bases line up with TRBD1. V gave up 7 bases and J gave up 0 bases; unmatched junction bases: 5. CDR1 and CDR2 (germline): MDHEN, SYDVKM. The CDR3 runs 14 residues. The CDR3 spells CASKGAPMNTEAFF. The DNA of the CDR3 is TGTGCCAGCAAGGGGGCACCCATGAACACTGAAGCTTTCTTT.

The DNA for the CDR3 is TGTGCCAGCAGTTTTTTTGGGGGCCAGGATGGCTACACCTTC. It codes for CASSFFGGQDGYTF. This chain joins TRBV12-3 or TRBV12-4 and TRBJ1-2; D perhaps matches TRBD1 (6 bases). This CDR3 is built from 14 residues. V lost 3 bases and J lost 6, with 14 bases in between.

The CDR3 here is CASSQGRRGGRQNNEQFF. Here the CDR3 DNA reads TGCGCCAGCAGCCAAGGAAGGCGAGGGGGGCGGCAAAACAATGAGCAGTTCTTC. The chain is built from TRBV4-1 and TRBJ2-1; perhaps D is TRBD1 or TRBD2 (6 bases each). The CDR3 is made up of 18 amino acids. Deletions cut 1 base from V and 5 bases from J, with 21 bases between. The germline gives CDR1 MGHRA, CDR2 YSYEKL.

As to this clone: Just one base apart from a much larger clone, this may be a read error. In DNA form, the CDR3 reads TGTGCCATCAGCCCGGTAGCGGGAGGGACCACAGATACGCAGTATTTT. This encodes CAISPVAGGTTDTQYF. The V call is TRBV7-3, the J call TRBJ2-3; TRBD2 matches at 11 bases. The CDR3 is 16 amino acids. CDR1 is SGHTA and CDR2 is FQGTGA in the germline V gene.

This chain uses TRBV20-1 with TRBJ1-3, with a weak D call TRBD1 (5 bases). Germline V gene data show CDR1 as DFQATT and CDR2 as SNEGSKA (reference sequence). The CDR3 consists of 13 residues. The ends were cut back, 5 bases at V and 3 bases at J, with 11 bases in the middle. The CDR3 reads CSADQGIGNTIYF. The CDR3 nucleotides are TGCAGTGCTGACCAGGGTATTGGAAACACCATATATTTT.

The CDR3 DNA follows: TGTGCCAGCAGCTTAAATCGGCAGGGAGGTGGAAACACCATATATTTT. Translating gives CASSLNRQGGGNTIYF. The rearrangement joins TRBV7-6 to TRBJ1-3, with a possible D match to TRBD1 (5 bases). CDR1 is SGHVS, CDR2 FNYEAQ, per germline. The length of the CDR3 is 16 residues. V gave up 2 bases and J gave up 3 bases, with 14 bases separating them.

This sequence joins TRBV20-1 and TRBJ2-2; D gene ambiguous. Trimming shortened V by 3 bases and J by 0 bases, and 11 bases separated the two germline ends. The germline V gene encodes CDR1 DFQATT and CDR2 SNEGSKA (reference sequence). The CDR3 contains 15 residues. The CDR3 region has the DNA TGCAGTGCTAGCGGGTTAAACACGAACACCGGGGAGCTGTTTTTT. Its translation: CSASGLNTNTGELFF.